The following is a TCR beta chain sequence with its context. The antigen is undetermined. V lost 3 bases to trimming and J lost 7 bases; unmatched junction nucleotides: 10. Germline CDR1 is MRHNA and CDR2 is SNTAGT. The CDR3 totals 16 residues. 13 Jbeta primers and 60 Vbeta primers were used for the PCR. The method was immunoSEQ multiplex PCR; TCRdb's version includes in-frame clones alone and lacks a portion of them. This sample has 180,000 or so clones, with around 83% found just once. This record comes from a study of cytomegalovirus exposure and HLA in healthy donors. On the study more broadly: Out of about 190 million T cells, an earlier analysis found some 120 million unique TCR beta sequences in total. General study findings and limits: Overall, under 200 TCR beta chains were annotated as cytomegalovirus-associated. Rates of TCR association differed by HLA locus in a later analysis, with DRB1 highest and HLA-C lowest.

Likely unrecorded immune exposures existed in these nominally healthy donors. The sequenced sample consisted of PBMCs. The chain employs TRBV6-4 and TRBJ2-7, with TRBD1 matching 12 bases. This sequence originates from a woman between 50 and 59 years old in good health and CMV-seropositive. This CDR3 is CASSEGAGQGAEEQYF. CDR3 DNA sequence: TGTGCCAGCAGTGAAGGAGCGGGACAGGGGGCTGAAGAGCAGTACTTC.